The 13 T cell receptor beta chains given below trace back to one sample, sequenced in a study of glioma-infiltrating T cells after dendritic cell vaccination. Clones were read by immunoSEQ multiplex PCR, and TCRdb kept only the in-frame ones, dropping some. The table lists under 35,000 clones, more than 90% of them singletons. Sequencing was performed on blood, taken before dendritic cell vaccination. Receptor source: a human donor with glioblastoma.

The V and J genes are TRBV4-2 and TRBJ1-1; TRBD1 matches at 9 bases. The CDR3 sequence is 15 residues long. Germline V lookup: CDR1 LGHNA, CDR2 YNFKEQ. With V trimmed by 3 bases and J by 6 bases, 8 bases remained unmatched. The CDR3 is CASSQNRDRESEAFF. The DNA of the CDR3 is TGTGCCAGCAGCCAGAACCGGGACAGGGAATCTGAAGCTTTCTTT.

This rearrangement joins TRBV7-2 to TRBJ1-5; D may be TRBD1 (6 bases). In germline, CDR1 is SGHTA, CDR2 FQGNSA. This CDR3 is 16 amino acids long. V lost 5 bases to trimming and J lost 0 bases, with 14 bases between them. CDR3 in amino acids: CASSLSGQYSNQPQHF. The CDR3 bases are TGTGCCAGCAGCCTTTCGGGACAATATAGCAATCAGCCCCAGCATTTT.

The chain carries TRBV7-2 and TRBJ2-2; D call uncertain. The CDR3 length is 12 residues. Germline-derived CDR1 and CDR2 are SGHTA and FQGNSA. Trimming left V 8 bases short and J 5 bases short, with 9 bases between. The CDR3 is CASVLTTGELFF. As DNA, the CDR3 is TGTGCCAGCGTCCTGACAACCGGGGAGCTGTTTTTT.

This sequence joins TRBV11-2 and TRBJ2-2; 7 positions match TRBD2. The CDR3 length is 15 residues. V was clipped by 5 bases and J by 1 base; unmatched bases: 4. Per the germline V gene, CDR1 is SGHAT and CDR2 is FQNNGV. The CDR3 here is CASSIQRGNTGELFF. The CDR3 coding sequence is TGTGCCAGCAGCATTCAGCGGGGGAACACCGGGGAGCTGTTTTTT.

The chain carries TRBV27 and TRBJ2-1; 9 bases are a match to TRBD1. This CDR3 spans 15 amino acids. The germline V gene has CDR1 MNHEY and CDR2 SMNVEV (reference sequence). Trimming took 0 bases from V and 11 from J; bases not matched to a gene: 8. The CDR3 region is CASSLSITGGRQQFF. The CDR3 region has the DNA TGTGCCAGCAGTTTATCGATCACAGGGGGCCGGCAGCAGTTCTTC.

V usage is TRBV19 and J usage is TRBJ1-2; weak D call: TRBD1 (6 bases). V dropped 4 bases and J dropped 2 bases, with 14 bases sitting between them. The CDR3 has 15 amino acids. Germline-derived CDR1 and CDR2 are LNHDA and SQIVND (reference sequence). CDR3 sequence reads: CASSKDTRGNYGYTF. The CDR3 region has the DNA TGTGCCAGTAGTAAAGACACCAGGGGAAACTATGGCTACACCTTC.

The chain carries TRBV5-4 and TRBJ1-5; 7 bases align to TRBD1. Germline V lookup: CDR1 SGHNT, CDR2 YYREEE (reference sequence). There are 16 residues in the CDR3. V was pared by 0 bases and J by 9 bases, with 12 bases of the junction left unmatched. The DNA for the CDR3 is TGTGCCAGCAGCTTGGTATCCGGGACAGCCTCGGGGCCCCAGCATTTT. Translating it yields CASSLVSGTASGPQHF. Full variable domain (remainder filled in from reference TRBV5-4 and TRBJ1-5): ETGVTQSPTHLIKTRGQQVTLRCSSQSGHNTVSWYQQALGQGPQFIFQYYREEENGRGNFPPRFSGLQFPNYSSELNVNALELDDSALYLCASSLVSGTASGPQHFGDGTRLSIL.

The chain recombines TRBV7-2 with TRBJ2-3, with 9 bases fitting TRBD1. CDR1 and CDR2 (germline): SGHTA, FQGNSA. The length of the CDR3 is 16 residues. V was clipped by 4 bases and J by 3 bases; unmatched bases: 8. The CDR3 bases are TGTGCCAGCAGCTCGATAGGGACAGGGAAGACAGATACGCAGTATTTT. This translates into CASSSIGTGKTDTQYF. The full variable domain, in which reference TRBV7-2 and TRBJ2-3 provide the parts outside the CDR3, is GAGVSQSPSNKVTEKGKDVELRCDPISGHTALYWYRQSLGQGLEFLIYFQGNSAPDKSGLPSDRFSAERTGGSVSTLTIQRTQQEDSAVYLCASSSIGTGKTDTQYFGPGTRLTVL.

The V and J genes are TRBV5-4 and TRBJ2-1, with D perhaps matching TRBD2 (5 bases). The germline V gene has CDR1 SGHNT and CDR2 YYREEE (reference sequence). The CDR3 extends over 16 amino acids. The V and J ends lost 4 bases and 4 bases respectively, with 18 bases between them. The DNA for the CDR3 is TGTGCCAGCAGCGACAAGACCAGCGGAGTTTACAATGAGCAGTTCTTC. Protein: CASSDKTSGVYNEQFF.

This clone was counted once. The chain joins TRBV4-1 to TRBJ1-1; D is ambiguous. CDR1 is MGHRA and CDR2 is YSYEKL in the germline V gene. CDR3 length: 15 residues. Deletions cut 3 bases from V and 0 bases from J, with 11 bases between. As DNA, the CDR3 is TGCGCCAGCAGCCAGCAGTTACACATGAACACTGAAGCTTTCTTT. Translation gives CASSQQLHMNTEAFF.

The J gene is TRBJ2-3, the V gene TRBV19; 9 nucleotides line up with TRBD1. V shed 10 bases, J shed 0 bases, and the junction held 5 bases outside the gene matches. The CDR3 covers 14 residues. Germline CDR1 and CDR2: LNHDA and SQIVND (reference sequence). The CDR3: CATRDRDSTDTQYF. CDR3 sequence (DNA): TGTGCCACCAGGGACAGGGATAGCACAGATACGCAGTATTTT.

This clone was recorded only once. The genes are TRBV13 and TRBJ2-3, with D hard to call. Trimming shortened V by 8 bases and J by 0 bases, and 6 bases separated the two germline ends. The CDR3 runs 12 residues. Looked up from germline, CDR1 is PRHDT and CDR2 is FYEKMQ (reference sequence). The CDR3 protein is CASQLSTDTQYF. CDR3 nucleotides: TGTGCCAGCCAACTAAGCACAGATACGCAGTATTTT.

The chain uses TRBV7-2 and TRBJ1-2; 7 bases are shared with TRBD1. The CDR3 consists of 16 residues. Germline V gives CDR1 SGHTA, CDR2 FQGNSA. Unmatched junction bases numbered 12, after V lost 5 bases and J lost 3 bases. The CDR3 DNA is TGTGCCAGCAGCCCCGGACAGGCTATGGGCTACTATGGCTACACCTTC. This translates into CASSPGQAMGYYGYTF.